Presented here are 25 T cell receptor beta chains from one specimen sequenced in a study of T cell responses to AZD1222 COVID-19 vaccine. Produced via immunoSEQ multiplex PCR; TCRdb's table is partial and in-frame only. The data hold about 130,000 clones, with about nine tenths observed a single time. The sample consisted of peripheral blood, taken on day 0 of AZD1222 vaccination. These receptors were collected from an adult in good health.

V usage is TRBV3-1 (or the pseudogene TRBV3-2) and J usage is TRBJ2-3; D unclear. This CDR3 is 14 amino acids long. The germline CDR1 and CDR2 sequences are LGHDT and YNNKEL (reference sequence). The V end lost 0 bases, the J end lost 2 bases, and 6 bases lay between the germline ends. The CDR3 DNA is TGTGCCAGCAGCCAAGAGTGGCCCACAGATACGCAGTATTTT. Its protein product is CASSQEWPTDTQYF.

V is TRBV6-5 and J is TRBJ1-1, with D uncertain. The germline V gene has CDR1 MNHEY and CDR2 SVGAGI. The CDR3 runs 13 residues. V gave up 6 bases and J gave up 2 bases, with 10 bases separating them. CDR3 loop: CASRQILNTEAFF. CDR3 sequence (DNA): TGTGCCAGCAGACAGATACTTAACACTGAAGCTTTCTTT.

With respect to this clone: An end of the junction does not agree with germline; a read error may underlie this. The chain uses TRBV5-1 and TRBJ1-2; D not resolved. The V gene's germline CDR1 is SGHRS and CDR2 YFSETQ. This CDR3 has 15 residues. CDR3 protein: CASSLAGKGNYGYAF. The CDR3 DNA reads TGCGCCAGCAGCTTGGCCGGGAAGGGTAACTATGGCTACGCCTTC.

This sequence joins TRBV27 and TRBJ2-2; tentatively, D is TRBD1 (5 bases). The CDR3 totals 15 residues. CDR1 and CDR2 (germline): MNHEY, SMNVEV (reference sequence). The V end lost 2 bases, the J end lost 2 bases, and 9 bases lay between the germline ends. In DNA form, the CDR3 reads TGTGCCAGCAGTTTAAGTCAGGGAAACACCGGGGAGCTGTTTTTT. This gives the protein CASSLSQGNTGELFF.

CDR3 loop: CASSLDGVSLNTEAFF. The CDR3, as DNA: TGCGCCAGCAGCTTGGACGGGGTATCCTTGAACACTGAAGCTTTCTTT. V usage is TRBV5-1 and J usage is TRBJ1-1; no firm D call. Germline values: CDR1 SGHRS, CDR2 YFSETQ. The CDR3 runs 16 residues. V lost 0 bases and J lost 0, with 12 bases in between.

In its sample, this clone was seen a few times. The genes are TRBV6-5 and TRBJ2-7, with 7 nucleotides matching TRBD1. This CDR3 is built from 13 residues. Germline CDR1 is MNHEY and CDR2 is SVGAGI. Trimming cost V 5 bases and J 4 bases; bases outside gene matches: 5. In DNA, the CDR3 is TGTGCCAGCAGTAAGGGACAGAGTTACGAGCAGTACTTC. Amino acid sequence: CASSKGQSYEQYF.

The V gene is TRBV20-1, the J gene TRBJ1-2; no firm D call. This CDR3 is 11 amino acids long. The germline V gene has CDR1 DFQATT and CDR2 SNEGSKA (reference sequence). V lost 6 bases and J 8 bases, leaving 13 bases between the germline ends. The CDR3 protein is CSAPGPGGYTF. The CDR3 bases are TGCAGTGCCCCCGGTCCGGGCGGCTACACCTTC.

The rearrangement uses TRBV28 and TRBJ1-5, with D maybe TRBD1 (5 bases). In germline, CDR1 is MDHEN, CDR2 SYDVKM. The CDR3 sequence is 14 residues long. Deletions cut 0 bases from V and 6 bases from J, with 9 bases between. CDR3 sequence (DNA): TGTGCCAGCAGTTTATGGGGGCGGGTTCAGCCCCAGCATTTT. It translates to CASSLWGRVQPQHF.

The chain is built from TRBV6-5 and TRBJ2-7, with a possible D match to TRBD1 (7 bases). With 6 bases removed from V and 4 bases from J, the gap between germline ends came to 13 bases. This CDR3 region has 13 residues. CDR1 and CDR2 (germline): MNHEY, SVGAGI. The CDR3 DNA reads as TGTGCCAGCAGGCGGGACAGCAGATACGAGCAGTACTTC. Encoded protein: CASRRDSRYEQYF.

This clone was seen a few times. The V call is TRBV28, the J call TRBJ2-7, with 7 bases fitting TRBD2. The junction had 6 bases not matched to a gene; V was cut back by 7 bases and J by 0 bases. The V gene's germline CDR1 is MDHEN and CDR2 SYDVKM. The CDR3 covers 14 residues. Here the CDR3 reads CASMLAAISYEQYF. CDR3 nucleotides: TGTGCCAGCATGCTAGCGGCGATCTCCTACGAGCAGTACTTC.

V and J are TRBV7-3 and TRBJ1-1; no clear D. The CDR3 totals 13 residues. The germline V and J ends were trimmed by 0 bases and 3 bases, with 5 bases remaining between them. Germline lookup yields CDR1 SGHTA and CDR2 FQGTGA. This CDR3 reads CASSLTAYTEAFF. CDR3 coding DNA: TGTGCCAGCAGCTTAACAGCTTACACTGAAGCTTTCTTT.

The chain carries TRBV5-1 and TRBJ1-5; no reliable D call. Trimming took off 4 bases at V and 3 bases at J, with 14 bases between the two ends. Germline CDR1 and CDR2: SGHRS and YFSETQ. CDR3 size: 15 residues. The CDR3 reads CASSREGLANQPQHF. CDR3 DNA: TGCGCCAGCAGCCGGGAGGGCTTGGCCAATCAGCCCCAGCATTTT.

The chain couples TRBV5-1 to TRBJ1-5; D not certain. The V gene's germline CDR1 is SGHRS and CDR2 YFSETQ. The germline V and J ends were trimmed by 2 bases and 0 bases, with 9 bases remaining between them. The CDR3 consists of 15 residues. This chain's CDR3 is CASSFDGVSNQPQHF. CDR3 DNA sequence: TGCGCCAGCAGCTTCGACGGTGTTAGCAATCAGCCCCAGCATTTT.

The chain couples TRBV5-1 to TRBJ1-1; the D is unclear. The germline V gene has CDR1 SGHRS and CDR2 YFSETQ. This CDR3 has 14 amino acids. Trimming removed 2 bases from V and 4 bases from J, with 12 bases in between. CDR3 nucleotides: TGCGCCAGCAGCTTCAACTTTCTCGGCACTGAAGCTTTCTTT. It encodes CASSFNFLGTEAFF. The full variable domain, in which reference TRBV5-1 and TRBJ1-1 provide the parts outside the CDR3, is KAGVTQTPRYLIKTRGQQVTLSCSPISGHRSVSWYQQTPGQGLQFLFEYFSETQRNKGNFPGRFSGRQFSNSRSEMNVSTLELGDSALYLCASSFNFLGTEAFFGQGTRLTVV.

The count of this clone is one. The chain recombines TRBV28 with TRBJ2-7; a possible D gene is TRBD1 (6 bases). Germline CDR1 MDHEN, CDR2 SYDVKM. Trimming left V 6 bases short and J 4 bases short, with 16 bases between. The CDR3 is made up of 14 amino acids. CDR3 sequence reads: CASRSQDRRYEQYF. The DNA of the CDR3 is TGTGCCAGCAGATCGCAAGACAGGAGATACGAGCAGTACTTC.

The chain couples TRBV28 to TRBJ1-5, with 12 nucleotides matching TRBD1. Per germline, CDR1 MDHEN and CDR2 SYDVKM. The CDR3 runs 17 residues. Trimming took 6 bases from V and 6 from J; bases not matched to a gene: 12. CDR3 bases: TGTGCCAGCAGAAGTTTTGTGGGACAGGGGGCTAGTCAGCCCCAGCATTTT. Protein sequence: CASRSFVGQGASQPQHF.

This rearrangement joins TRBV19 to TRBJ1-5, with D perhaps TRBD1 (5 bases). Trimming left V 7 bases short and J 5 bases short, with 15 bases between. Germline V CDR1 and CDR2: LNHDA, SQIVND (reference sequence). The CDR3 extends over 14 amino acids. The CDR3 DNA reads as TGTGCCAGTATGGGGACCGGAAACTATCAGCCCCAGCATTTT. The encoded protein is CASMGTGNYQPQHF.

The chain employs TRBV5-1 and TRBJ2-1; D tentatively reads TRBD1 or TRBD2 (7 bases each). From germline, CDR1 is SGHRS and CDR2 YFSETQ. The CDR3 runs to 15 residues. Between the trimmed V and J ends, which lost 4 bases and 0 bases, there was a span of 11 bases. CDR3 sequence reads: CASSREGASYNEQFF. The CDR3 DNA sequence: TGCGCCAGCAGCAGGGAGGGGGCCTCCTACAATGAGCAGTTCTTC. The whole variable domain, filled in from reference TRBV5-1 and TRBJ2-1, reads KAGVTQTPRYLIKTRGQQVTLSCSPISGHRSVSWYQQTPGQGLQFLFEYFSETQRNKGNFPGRFSGRQFSNSRSEMNVSTLELGDSALYLCASSREGASYNEQFFGPGTRLTVL.

The J gene is TRBJ2-1, the V gene TRBV30; TRBD1 or TRBD2 may be the D gene (5 bases each). The V gene lost 3 bases and the J gene lost 5 bases, with 14 bases spanning the gap. Germline V gives CDR1 GTSNPN, CDR2 SVGIG (reference sequence). This CDR3 has 14 amino acids. Written as DNA, the CDR3 is TGTGCCTGGAGGGACACTAGTGGGCACAATGAGCAGTTCTTC. Protein sequence: CAWRDTSGHNEQFF.

In this sample, this clone turned up once. The chain carries TRBV2 and TRBJ2-7; D might be TRBD1 (5 bases). The germline V gene has CDR1 SNHLY and CDR2 FYNNEI. CDR3 length: 15 residues. The ends were cut back, 4 bases at V and 2 bases at J, with 15 bases in the middle. Here the CDR3 DNA reads TGTGCCAGCAGTGCGTCGCAGGGAACGCCCTACGAGCAGTACTTC. Residues: CASSASQGTPYEQYF.

The count of this clone is one. The rearrangement links TRBV27 to TRBJ1-6; TRBD1 might be the D (5 bases). CDR3 length: 13 amino acids. Germline CDR1 is MNHEY and CDR2 is SMNVEV (reference sequence). Trimming cost V 6 bases and J 6 bases, with 9 bases left between them. CDR3 nucleotides: TGTGCCAGCAGAGGGACTTTTAATTCACCCCTCCACTTT. Translating it yields CASRGTFNSPLHF.

The chain has TRBV29-1 and TRBJ2-7, with D possibly being TRBD1 or TRBD2 (5 bases each). There are 12 residues in the CDR3. V was pared by 4 bases and J by 2 bases, with 9 bases between. Germline CDR1 and CDR2: SQVTM and ANQGSEA. The CDR3 nucleotides are TGCAGCGTTGGGGACCCAGCCTACGAGCAGTACTTC. It encodes CSVGDPAYEQYF.

This chain joins TRBV29-1 and TRBJ1-2; 9 nucleotides agree with TRBD1. CDR1 is SQVTM and CDR2 is ANQGSEA in the germline V gene. The CDR3 runs 12 residues. V lost 4 bases to trimming and J lost 5 bases; unmatched junction nucleotides: 2. The chain's CDR3 is CSVGDRGYGYTF. DNA of the CDR3: TGCAGCGTTGGAGACAGGGGGTATGGCTACACCTTC. The variable domain in full, with the rest retrieved from reference TRBV29-1 and TRBJ1-2, is SAVISQKPSRDICQRGTSLTIQCQVDSQVTMMFWYRQQPGQSLTLIATANQGSEATYESGFVIDKFPISRPNLTFSTLTVSNMSPEDSSIYLCSVGDRGYGYTFGSGTRLTVV.

The chain carries TRBV30 and TRBJ2-2; D unclear. With 4 bases removed from V and 2 bases from J, the gap between germline ends came to 11 bases. The V gene's germline CDR1 is GTSNPN and CDR2 SVGIG (reference sequence). This CDR3 has 14 residues. CDR3 protein: CAWKDRPNTGELFF. In DNA, the CDR3 is TGTGCCTGGAAAGACCGACCCAACACCGGGGAGCTGTTTTTT.

V gene TRBV7-3 combines with J gene TRBJ2-5; TRBD2 is a possible D gene (6 bases). CDR3 length: 14 residues. CDR1 SGHTA and CDR2 FQGTGA come from the germline V gene. Trimming removed 5 bases from V and 5 bases from J, with 15 bases in between. As DNA, the CDR3 is TGTGCCAGCAGCCCCGGCGGCGGGGCGGAGACCCAGTACTTC. It translates to CASSPGGGAETQYF.